The 3 T cell receptor beta chains below all came from one sample that was sequenced in a study of tumor-infiltrating lymphocytes in primary liver carcinoma. Without any cell sorting, about 19-32 mg of bulk tissue yielded co-extracted RNA and DNA. With around 490 ng total RNA as template and a constant-region primer, TCR beta cDNA was made. Sequencing libraries for TCR beta derived from three nested multiplex PCR rounds that used slightly modified ARM-PCR. Forward primers for TRBV1-TRBV30 and a C-beta reverse primer served the first two PCR rounds, at roughly 10 cycles each. TCRdb passed the multiplex PCR reads through MiXCR, listing each CDR3 protein once. The sample includes roughly 50,000 distinct CDR3 sequences, about three quarters of them seen just once. Sequencing was carried out using liver tumor tissue from sampling region 2. Sample subset: tumor region T2, inferior pole. The receptors stem from a man aged 35 to 55 with primary liver carcinoma and hepatitis B virus infection.

V and J are TRBV28 and TRBJ2-5; D is perhaps TRBD2 (6 bases). The CDR3 sequence is 13 residues long. Germline loops: CDR1 MDHEN, CDR2 SYDVKM. Trimming removed 10 bases from V and 5 bases from J, with 17 bases in between. The CDR3 loop reads CATSLFGGETQYF. As DNA, the CDR3 is TGTGCCACTAGTTTATTTGGAGGGGAGACCCAGTACTTC. Filled out from reference TRBV28 and TRBJ2-5, the complete variable domain reads DVKVTQSSRYLVKRTGEKVFLECVQDMDHENMFWYRQDPGLGLRLIYFSYDVKMKEKGDIPEGYSVSREKKERFSLILESASTNQTSMYLCATSLFGGETQYFGPGTRLLVL.

Worth noting for this clonotype: This CDR3 is missing its conserved last phenylalanine or tryptophan, likely due to a read error. V usage is TRBV7-9 and J usage is TRBJ1-5; D remains unclear. TRBJ2-3 matches the DNA end more closely, so the J call is doubtful. CDR3 size: 12 residues. The V gene's germline CDR1 is SEHNR and CDR2 FQNEAQ (reference sequence). CDR3 DNA: TGTGTCAGCAGTCATAGCAATCAGCCCCAGTATTCT. This sequence encodes CVSSHSNQPQYS.

A word on this clonotype: Its ends do not fully match the called genes, so a read error is possible. The rearrangement joins TRBV11-3 to TRBJ1-1, with 7 nucleotides matching TRBD1. The CDR3 runs 13 residues. Germline V lookup: CDR1 SGHNT, CDR2 YENEEA. CDR3 nucleotide sequence: TGTACCAGCAGCTTAGCAGGGGGGACTGGAGTTTTCTTT. It translates to CTSSLAGGTGVFF.